The entry below gives a single T cell receptor (beta chain) sequence along with its context. Its antigen is still unknown. Via MiXCR, TCRdb re-called the RACE reads, giving one row per CDR3 protein. The sample has 150,000 to 200,000 distinct CDR3 sequences, roughly 30% seen once. Stated time point: pre-sensitization, week 0. As for treatment: therapeutic diphenylcyclopropenone sensitization with weekly scalp DPC. Unfractionated whole blood yielded the extracted total RNA. This sample was taken from a study of human T cells and chemical hapten exposure. Study overall: Patch tests put 0.01% DPC on the upper back, read at 6 days. Study findings and constraints: No change in TCRs above 1 in 1000 frequency was produced by DPC sensitization.

The sequence was collected from a woman in her 30s with alopecia areata. Some clones in this sample may be carry-over from other donors' samples. The specimen was whole blood, collected in connection with sensitization to the hapten diphenylcyclopropenone (DPC).

DNA for the CDR3: TGCAGTGCCCCTGACGTATATAATTCACCCCTCCACTTT. This sequence encodes CSAPDVYNSPLHF. This sequence joins TRBV20-1 and TRBJ1-6; the D is unclear. V gave up 6 bases and J gave up 4 bases, with 10 bases separating them. Germline V lookup: CDR1 DFQATT, CDR2 SNEGSKA (reference sequence). The CDR3 has 13 residues.